The 21 T cell receptor beta chains below all came from one sample that was sequenced in a study of blood T cell repertoires in COVID-19. Only in-frame clones appear in the TCRdb table, and some are missing; sequencing was by immunoSEQ multiplex PCR. The table has about 200,000 clones, roughly 94% seen once. The material sequenced was peripheral blood. Receptors originate from a man younger than 40 with COVID-19, enrolled during active disease.

J is TRBJ2-1 and V is TRBV10-1; 8 positions match TRBD1. V shed 4 bases and J 5 bases; nucleotides not matched to a gene: 7. Germline lookup yields CDR1 WNHNN and CDR2 SYGVQD (reference sequence). The CDR3 covers 15 residues. CDR3 sequence: CASSGDRGGDNEQFF. CDR3 DNA sequence: TGCGCCAGCAGTGGTGACAGGGGAGGAGACAATGAGCAGTTCTTC.

V gene TRBV2 combines with J gene TRBJ1-2, with 12 bases that match TRBD1. In germline, CDR1 is SNHLY, CDR2 FYNNEI. V trimming: 3 bases; J trimming: 12 bases; junction bases outside the gene matches: 8. This CDR3 spans 14 amino acids. CDR3 residues: CASSESRDRGLHTF. The CDR3 DNA is TGTGCCAGCAGTGAGAGCCGGGACAGGGGGCTGCACACCTTC.

This clone has just one count. The chain joins TRBV15 to TRBJ1-1; 9 nucleotides line up with TRBD1. V lost 6 bases, J lost 5 bases, and 10 bases stayed unmatched. This CDR3 spans 15 amino acids. Germline assignment: CDR1 LNHNV and CDR2 YYDKDF (reference sequence). CDR3 sequence (DNA): TGTGCCACCAGAAAGGGACAGGGTGTTGGGACTGAAGCTTTCTTT. This gives the protein CATRKGQGVGTEAFF.

The chain joins TRBV7-2 to TRBJ2-3; 11 bases match TRBD2. V lost 6 bases, J lost 6 bases, and 8 bases stayed unmatched. Germline V gene lookup returns CDR1 SGHTA and CDR2 FQGNSA. The CDR3 length is 15 residues. CDR3 region: CASRLLAGDPDTQYF. The CDR3 bases are TGTGCCAGCAGGTTACTAGCGGGGGATCCCGATACGCAGTATTTT.

The V and J genes are TRBV6-5 and TRBJ2-5; 8 bases are shared with TRBD2. This CDR3 has 15 residues. Germline CDR1 reads MNHEY; CDR2 reads SVGAGI. V shed 4 bases and J 5 bases; nucleotides not matched to a gene: 9. The CDR3 loop is CASSSYGLAGETQYF. The CDR3 region has the DNA TGTGCCAGCAGTTCCTACGGACTAGCTGGGGAGACCCAGTACTTC.

The CDR3 sequence is CASREGTGSYNEQFF. DNA for the CDR3: TGTGCCAGCAGGGAGGGGACAGGCTCCTACAATGAGCAGTTCTTC. The rearrangement links TRBV2 to TRBJ2-1, with 8 bases identical to TRBD1. CDR1 and CDR2 (germline): SNHLY, FYNNEI. The CDR3 has 15 residues. Germline trimming cut 6 bases from V and 0 bases from J; bases unmatched to any gene: 4.

This chain connects TRBV30 to TRBJ1-3; the match to TRBD1 covers 7 bases. Trimming cost V 0 bases and J 4 bases; bases outside gene matches: 3. The CDR3 spans 14 residues. The germline V gene has CDR1 GTSNPN and CDR2 SVGIG (reference sequence). The DNA for the CDR3 is TGTGCCTGGAGTGTAAAGGGGGCAGGAAACACCATATATTTT. It encodes CAWSVKGAGNTIYF.

The chain joins TRBV3-1 (or the pseudogene TRBV3-2) to TRBJ2-5; 8 bases map to TRBD2. The CDR3 sequence is 15 residues long. In germline, CDR1 is LGHDT, CDR2 YNNKEL (reference sequence). V was clipped by 0 bases and J by 2 bases; unmatched bases: 2. For the CDR3, the DNA is TGTGCCAGCAGCCAAGATAGCGGGGCACAAGAGACCCAGTACTTC. Translated, it gives CASSQDSGAQETQYF.

The gene calls are TRBV7-2 and TRBJ2-5; 10 positions agree with TRBD2. The CDR3 spans 17 residues. J gave up 5 bases and V 4 bases, and 13 bases lay outside the gene matches. Looked up from germline, CDR1 is SGHTA and CDR2 is FQGNSA. The CDR3 loop reads CASSSGTSAYRGETQYF. The CDR3 DNA is TGTGCCAGCAGCTCCGGGACTAGCGCTTATCGGGGGGAGACCCAGTACTTC.

The chain recombines TRBV5-1 with TRBJ1-6, with D possibly being TRBD1 (5 bases). The CDR3 runs 17 residues. V lost 4 bases to trimming and J lost 7 bases, with 21 bases between them. From germline, CDR1 is SGHRS and CDR2 YFSETQ. CDR3 sequence (DNA): TGCGCCAGCAGCCCAGGGTCAAACCCATCCAACAATTCACCCCTCCACTTT. Its protein product is CASSPGSNPSNNSPLHF.

This chain uses TRBV18 with TRBJ1-2, with 7 nucleotides matching TRBD1. The CDR3 loop spans 16 amino acids. Trimming cost V 1 base and J 0 bases; bases outside gene matches: 5. Per the germline V gene, CDR1 is KGHSH and CDR2 is LQKENI. CDR3: CASSPREGAANYGYTF. CDR3 coding DNA: TGTGCCAGCTCACCACGAGAGGGGGCTGCTAACTATGGCTACACCTTC.

This chain uses TRBV3-1 (or the pseudogene TRBV3-2) with TRBJ1-1; D might be TRBD1 (5 bases). Trimming shortened V by 1 base and J by 10 bases, and 13 bases separated the two germline ends. There are 13 residues in the CDR3. The germline gives CDR1 LGHDT, CDR2 YNNKEL (reference sequence). CDR3: CASSQVGLGAAFF. For the CDR3, the DNA is TGTGCCAGCAGCCAAGTGGGGTTAGGGGCAGCTTTCTTT.

The rearrangement uses TRBV4-1 and TRBJ1-5, with a possible D match to TRBD1 (6 bases). This CDR3 spans 22 amino acids. V was clipped by 0 bases and J by 4 bases, with 31 bases between them. The V gene's germline CDR1 is MGHRA and CDR2 YSYEKL. The CDR3 sequence: CASSQESYFAGVIKTGNQPQHF. The CDR3 region has the DNA TGCGCCAGCAGCCAAGAATCATATTTTGCAGGGGTAATAAAAACGGGGAATCAGCCCCAGCATTTT.

The CDR3 coding sequence is TGTGCCAGCAGGGAGGGGGCCGGCGAAAAACTGTTTTTT. This sequence encodes CASREGAGEKLFF. The chain employs TRBV12-3 or TRBV12-4 and TRBJ1-4, with TRBD1 identical over 7 bases. The CDR3 runs to 13 residues. Losses at the gene ends were 6 bases for V and 8 bases for J; bases not matched to a gene: 6.

This chain uses TRBV19 with TRBJ1-4; maybe TRBD1 (5 bases). The CDR3 sequence is 14 residues long. Trimming took off 7 bases at V and 0 bases at J, with 9 bases between the two ends. Germline CDR1 reads LNHDA; CDR2 reads SQIVND (reference sequence). The CDR3 protein is CASTDRTTNEKLFF. The CDR3 DNA reads TGTGCCAGTACCGACAGAACAACTAATGAAAAACTGTTTTTT.

The chain combines TRBV12-3 or TRBV12-4 with TRBJ1-1; D may be TRBD1 (5 bases). The CDR3 extends over 12 amino acids. V lost 5 bases and J 5 bases, leaving 9 bases between the germline ends. The chain's CDR3 is CASSGGGTEAFF. CDR3 nucleotide sequence: TGTGCCAGCAGTGGGGGAGGAACTGAAGCTTTCTTT.

As regards this clone: This CDR3 is also generated by other DNA sequences in the sample. V is TRBV19 and J is TRBJ1-5, with TRBD1 matching over 7 bases. The CDR3 length is 14 residues. Germline V gene lookup returns CDR1 LNHDA and CDR2 SQIVND (reference sequence). With V trimmed by 5 bases and J by 2 bases, 3 bases remained unmatched. The CDR3 loop reads CASSATGGNQPQHF. The CDR3 DNA sequence: TGTGCCAGTAGTGCTACAGGGGGCAATCAGCCCCAGCATTTT.

The chain has TRBV14 and TRBJ2-2, with 7 bases fitting TRBD1. CDR1 and CDR2 from the germline V gene are SGHDN and FVKESK. With V trimmed by 3 bases and J by 4 bases, 8 bases remained unmatched. The CDR3 consists of 16 residues. The CDR3, as DNA: TGTGCCAGCAGCCAGACAAGGGGGCGCGGCACCGGGGAGCTGTTTTTT. Its translation: CASSQTRGRGTGELFF.

This clone showed up just once. The rearrangement joins TRBV13 to TRBJ1-2; D unclear. CDR3 length equals 14 residues. Between the trimmed V and J ends, which lost 3 bases and 4 bases, there was a span of 12 bases. CDR1 and CDR2 (germline): PRHDT, FYEKMQ (reference sequence). CDR3 DNA sequence: TGTGCCAGCAGCTTTGGCGGTTCCTCCTATGGCTACACCTTC. It encodes CASSFGGSSYGYTF.

This rearrangement joins TRBV30 to TRBJ1-5; tentatively, D is TRBD1 (5 bases). CDR3 length: 14 amino acids. Looked up from germline, CDR1 is GTSNPN and CDR2 is SVGIG (reference sequence). Trimming removed 4 bases from V and 3 bases from J, with 13 bases in between. CDR3 amino acids: CAWTGPPPNQPQHF. Here the CDR3 DNA reads TGTGCCTGGACAGGGCCCCCACCCAATCAGCCCCAGCATTTT.

This clone was seen a handful of times. CDR3 sequence reads: CASKQGGSGSGNTIYF. The CDR3 DNA is TGTGCCAGCAAACAGGGTGGGTCCGGCTCTGGAAACACCATATATTTT. This chain uses TRBV2 with TRBJ1-3; tentatively, D is TRBD1 (6 bases). Trimming stripped 7 bases from V and 0 bases from J, with 16 bases between. Germline lookup yields CDR1 SNHLY and CDR2 FYNNEI. The CDR3 runs 16 residues.